This is a list of T cell receptor beta chains from one sample in a study of blood T cell repertoires in COVID-19. The table came from immunoSEQ multiplex PCR; TCRdb's copy has only in-frame clones and leaves some out. Counted here are some 320,000 clones, roughly 90% occurring once; the ten biggest clones make up around 2.5%. Sequenced input: PBMCs or T cells enriched from blood (not recorded which). The receptors stem from a man aged 55 to 70 who had recovered from COVID-19. CDR3s include the opening cysteine and the closing phenylalanine or tryptophan. The order of the fields is D gene, V gene, clone size, J gene, CDR3 protein, CDR3 DNA. The D gene is left open where the match is weak. Expanded clones are given a class, and other clones once, few, many or no size at all.

d_call: -; v_call: TRBV2; clone_size: -; j_call: TRBJ1-1; cdr3_aa: CASSVKAGVTEAFF; cdr3_nt: TGTGCCAGCAGTGTAAAGGCAGGCGTAACTGAAGCTTTCTTT
d_call: -; v_call: TRBV6-5; clone_size: -; j_call: TRBJ2-3; cdr3_aa: CASKEEGRTDTQYF; cdr3_nt: TGTGCCAGCAAGGAGGAGGGTCGGACAGATACGCAGTATTTT
d_call: TRBD2; v_call: TRBV11-2; clone_size: -; j_call: TRBJ2-1; cdr3_aa: CASSGTSGYNEQFF; cdr3_nt: TGTGCCAGCAGTGGGACTAGCGGATACAATGAGCAGTTCTTC
d_call: -; v_call: TRBV11-1; clone_size: -; j_call: TRBJ1-2; cdr3_aa: CASSPGSNYGYTF; cdr3_nt: TGTGCCAGCAGCCCAGGGTCCAACTATGGCTACACCTTC
d_call: TRBD1; v_call: TRBV9; clone_size: -; j_call: TRBJ2-1; cdr3_aa: CASSPIGTGPYNEQFF; cdr3_nt: TGTGCCAGCAGTCCCATAGGGACAGGACCCTACAATGAGCAGTTCTTC
d_call: -; v_call: TRBV5-1; clone_size: -; j_call: TRBJ2-5; cdr3_aa: CASSLWLGTQETQYF; cdr3_nt: TGCGCCAGCAGCTTGTGGCTCGGGACTCAAGAGACCCAGTACTTC
d_call: TRBD2; v_call: TRBV11-3; clone_size: -; j_call: TRBJ2-3; cdr3_aa: CASSLRLAGGKDSTDTQYF; cdr3_nt: TGTGCCAGCAGCTTAAGGCTAGCGGGGGGTAAAGATAGCACAGATACGCAGTATTTT
d_call: -; v_call: TRBV27; clone_size: -; j_call: TRBJ1-3; cdr3_aa: CASSGSENTIYF; cdr3_nt: TGTGCCTCGTCCGGGTCAGAAAACACCATATATTTT
d_call: -; v_call: TRBV12-3/TRBV12-4; clone_size: -; j_call: TRBJ1-1; cdr3_aa: CASSWGLGTEAFF; cdr3_nt: TGTGCCAGCAGTTGGGGCCTGGGCACTGAAGCTTTCTTT
d_call: -; v_call: TRBV5-5; clone_size: -; j_call: TRBJ2-5; cdr3_aa: CASSSGSVQETQYF; cdr3_nt: TGTGCCAGCAGCTCGGGATCCGTCCAAGAGACCCAGTACTTC
d_call: TRBD2; v_call: TRBV3-1/TRBV3-2; clone_size: few; j_call: TRBJ2-5; cdr3_aa: CASSLMSGGQETQYF; cdr3_nt: TGTGCCAGCAGCCTGATGAGCGGGGGGCAAGAGACCCAGTACTTC
d_call: TRBD1; v_call: TRBV14; clone_size: -; j_call: TRBJ1-6; cdr3_aa: CASSLTGGNSPLHF; cdr3_nt: TGTGCCAGCAGTCTCACAGGGGGCAATTCACCCCTCCACTTT
d_call: -; v_call: TRBV15; clone_size: -; j_call: TRBJ1-1; cdr3_aa: CATSRDLLGTEAFF; cdr3_nt: TGTGCCACCAGCAGAGATCTTCTCGGCACTGAAGCTTTCTTT
d_call: TRBD2; v_call: TRBV3-1/TRBV3-2; clone_size: -; j_call: TRBJ2-5; cdr3_aa: CASSQEAGGETQYF; cdr3_nt: TGTGCCAGCAGCCAAGAAGCGGGGGGAGAGACCCAGTACTTC
d_call: TRBD1; v_call: TRBV2; clone_size: -; j_call: TRBJ1-5; cdr3_aa: CASSAGTGSLPQHF; cdr3_nt: TGTGCCAGCAGTGCCGGGACAGGAAGTCTGCCCCAGCATTTT
d_call: TRBD2; v_call: TRBV9; clone_size: -; j_call: TRBJ2-7; cdr3_aa: CASSVGGRTDEQYF; cdr3_nt: TGTGCCAGCAGCGTCGGCGGGAGAACTGATGAGCAGTACTTC
d_call: TRBD1; v_call: TRBV28; clone_size: -; j_call: TRBJ2-1; cdr3_aa: CASSLPIGTGNNEQFF; cdr3_nt: TGTGCCAGCAGTTTGCCCATTGGGACAGGGAACAATGAGCAGTTCTTC
d_call: TRBD1; v_call: TRBV4-2; clone_size: -; j_call: TRBJ2-5; cdr3_aa: CASSRTGGRETQYF; cdr3_nt: TGTGCCAGCAGCCGGACAGGGGGTCGGGAGACCCAGTACTTC
d_call: -; v_call: TRBV7-2; clone_size: -; j_call: TRBJ2-3; cdr3_aa: CASSSGGGTDTQYF; cdr3_nt: TGTGCCAGCAGCTCTGGGGGCGGTACAGATACGCAGTATTTT
d_call: -; v_call: TRBV5-6; clone_size: -; j_call: TRBJ2-2; cdr3_aa: CASSLSGELFF; cdr3_nt: TGTGCCAGCAGCTTGTCAGGGGAGCTGTTTTTT
d_call: -; v_call: TRBV5-5; clone_size: -; j_call: TRBJ2-2; cdr3_aa: CASSFGDLSNTGELFF; cdr3_nt: TGTGCCAGCAGCTTCGGGGATCTGTCGAACACCGGGGAGCTGTTTTTT
d_call: TRBD2; v_call: TRBV3-1/TRBV3-2; clone_size: -; j_call: TRBJ2-3; cdr3_aa: CASSQWSSGRASTDTQYF; cdr3_nt: TGTGCCAGCAGCCAATGGTCTAGCGGGAGGGCTAGCACAGATACGCAGTATTTT
d_call: -; v_call: TRBV4-2; clone_size: -; j_call: TRBJ2-5; cdr3_aa: CASSQDPGSTYQETQYF; cdr3_nt: TGTGCCAGCAGCCAAGATCCCGGGTCTACGTACCAAGAGACCCAGTACTTC
d_call: TRBD1; v_call: TRBV19; clone_size: -; j_call: TRBJ1-3; cdr3_aa: CASSMTGGIGNTIYF; cdr3_nt: TGTGCCAGTAGTATGACAGGGGGTATCGGAAACACCATATATTTT
d_call: -; v_call: TRBV2; clone_size: -; j_call: TRBJ2-1; cdr3_aa: CASKVQEYNEQFF; cdr3_nt: TGTGCCAGCAAAGTACAGGAATACAATGAGCAGTTCTTC
d_call: -; v_call: TRBV18; clone_size: -; j_call: TRBJ1-2; cdr3_aa: CASSPPSTGGGYGYTF; cdr3_nt: TGTGCCAGCTCACCACCTTCCACCGGCGGTGGCTATGGCTACACCTTC
d_call: -; v_call: TRBV30; clone_size: -; j_call: TRBJ1-5; cdr3_aa: CAWSVRLEGIEAQPQHF; cdr3_nt: TGTGCCTGGAGTGTACGGTTAGAAGGCATTGAGGCTCAGCCCCAGCATTTT
d_call: TRBD1; v_call: TRBV10-3; clone_size: -; j_call: TRBJ1-2; cdr3_aa: CAIYTQLDRGGGYTF; cdr3_nt: TGTGCCATCTATACCCAATTGGACAGGGGAGGCGGCTACACCTTC
d_call: TRBD2; v_call: TRBV5-1; clone_size: -; j_call: TRBJ2-1; cdr3_aa: CASSVGTSGPVGEQFF; cdr3_nt: TGCGCCAGCAGCGTCGGGACTAGCGGACCCGTCGGTGAGCAGTTCTTC
d_call: TRBD2; v_call: TRBV3-1/TRBV3-2; clone_size: -; j_call: TRBJ2-7; cdr3_aa: CASSQLRGLAGGPAYEQYF; cdr3_nt: TGTGCCAGCAGCCAATTAAGGGGGCTAGCGGGAGGGCCTGCCTACGAGCAGTACTTC
d_call: -; v_call: TRBV30; clone_size: -; j_call: TRBJ1-2; cdr3_aa: CAWSVPAGVGYTF; cdr3_nt: TGTGCCTGGAGTGTACCGGCAGGGGTCGGCTACACCTTC
d_call: TRBD1; v_call: TRBV5-1; clone_size: once; j_call: TRBJ2-7; cdr3_aa: CASSPAGTGGYEQYF; cdr3_nt: TGCGCCAGCAGCCCAGCCGGGACAGGGGGCTACGAGCAGTACTTC
d_call: -; v_call: TRBV30; clone_size: -; j_call: TRBJ2-6; cdr3_aa: CAWSVQSAGANVLTF; cdr3_nt: TGTGCCTGGAGTGTACAGTCCGCTGGGGCCAACGTCCTGACTTTC
d_call: -; v_call: TRBV30; clone_size: -; j_call: TRBJ2-7; cdr3_aa: CAWSDTYEQYF; cdr3_nt: TGTGCCTGGAGCGACACCTACGAGCAGTACTTC
d_call: -; v_call: TRBV19; clone_size: -; j_call: TRBJ1-4; cdr3_aa: CASSHPGTRDATNEKLFF; cdr3_nt: TGTGCCAGTAGTCACCCAGGGACAAGGGACGCAACTAATGAAAAACTGTTTTTT
d_call: -; v_call: TRBV10-1; clone_size: -; j_call: TRBJ1-4; cdr3_aa: CAPSGCPEGNEKLFF; cdr3_nt: TGCGCCCCCAGCGGTTGCCCAGAGGGTAATGAAAAACTGTTTTTT
d_call: TRBD1; v_call: TRBV7-9; clone_size: -; j_call: TRBJ1-1; cdr3_aa: CASSAGQGNTEAFF; cdr3_nt: TGTGCCAGCAGCGCGGGACAGGGCAACACTGAAGCTTTCTTT
d_call: -; v_call: TRBV3-1/TRBV3-2; clone_size: -; j_call: TRBJ1-2; cdr3_aa: CASSQDGTVSSLGGYTF; cdr3_nt: TGTGCCAGCAGCCAAGATGGTACAGTCTCGTCGCTCGGCGGCTACACCTTC
d_call: TRBD1; v_call: TRBV6-5; clone_size: -; j_call: TRBJ1-5; cdr3_aa: CASRRGRGNQPQHF; cdr3_nt: TGTGCCAGCAGAAGGGGGCGAGGCAATCAGCCCCAGCATTTT
d_call: -; v_call: TRBV5-5; clone_size: -; j_call: TRBJ2-5; cdr3_aa: CASSIRYQETQYF; cdr3_nt: TGTGCCAGCAGCATTAGATACCAAGAGACCCAGTACTTC